This T cell receptor (beta chain) stems from a study of shared clonotypes between healthy human individuals. Whole-study results and caveats: Naive CD4 clonotypes were shared across several donors at 4.5% to 6%.

TCRdb's table, derived via immunoSEQ multiplex PCR, lists solely in-frame clones and lacks some. The table records hundreds of thousands of clones, almost 95% of them present only once. Positively selected for CCR7, the CD45RO-negative cells used as naive CD8 cells excluded terminally differentiated effector memory CD45RA+ cells. Germline V CDR1 and CDR2: MNHEY, SVGAGI. This CDR3 spans 15 amino acids. With 3 bases clipped from V and 4 bases from J, the junction kept 4 bases outside the gene matches. In the case of this clone: The antigen is undetermined. Different DNA sequences within this sample yield the same CDR3.

The chain carries TRBV6-5 and TRBJ2-2, with 8 bases aligning to TRBD1. Sequencing input: naive CD8+ T cells sorted from blood. This clonotype was obtained from a man aged 30-40 years in good health. The CDR3 DNA sequence: TGTGCCAGCAGTTATGGGACAGGAGTCACCGGGGAGCTGTTTTTT. This gives the protein CASSYGTGVTGELFF.